One and the same sample provided the 18 T cell receptor beta chains below, sequenced in a study of T cells in Graves' hyperthyroidism and ophthalmopathy. RNA transcripts provided the source from which TCR beta CDR3 regions were amplified. HTBI primers were the set used in a first-round RT-PCR of the TCR CDR3. TCRdb re-called the multiplex PCR reads through MiXCR, storing one row per CDR3 protein. The sample has some 510,000 distinct CDR3 sequences, about 20% seen once. The material sequenced was blood. Receptors were obtained from a man aged 18-30 years with Graves' hyperthyroidism.

This clonotype was found a few times. The gene calls are TRBV20-1 and TRBJ1-5; D is perhaps TRBD1 (6 bases). Germline CDR1 and CDR2: DFQATT and SNEGSKA (reference sequence). The V and J ends lost 8 bases and 0 bases respectively, with 17 bases between them. The CDR3 length is 15 residues. The CDR3 is CSIQGSPFSNQPQHF. The CDR3, as DNA: TGCAGTATTCAGGGGAGTCCCTTTAGCAATCAGCCCCAGCATTTT.

The V gene is TRBV12-3 or TRBV12-4, the J gene TRBJ1-1; D gene ambiguous. V lost 4 bases, J lost 5 bases, and 11 bases lay in between. CDR3 size: 13 residues. DNA of the CDR3: TGTGCCAGCAGTTCCCGGCTCGAGACTGAAGCTTTCTTT. Amino acids: CASSSRLETEAFF.

This clonotype was counted only a few times. The genes are TRBV29-1 and TRBJ1-1; D unclear. V gave up 8 bases and J gave up 6 bases, with 22 bases separating them. The CDR3 length is 14 residues. Per the germline V gene, CDR1 is SQVTM and CDR2 is ANQGSEA. The CDR3 here is CSLGRSAREAEAFF. In DNA, the CDR3 is TGCAGCCTTGGACGGTCAGCTCGAGAAGCTGAAGCTTTCTTT.

The chain employs TRBV28 and TRBJ1-1; 9 bases align to TRBD1. Unmatched junction bases numbered 11, after V lost 4 bases and J lost 11 bases. Germline V gene sequence: CDR1 MDHEN, CDR2 SYDVKM. The CDR3 spans 14 residues. This chain's CDR3 is CASSYLTGTGMAFF. For the CDR3, the DNA is TGTGCCAGCAGTTACCTAACCGGGACAGGGATGGCTTTCTTT.

This clonotype has a count of ten or more. The V and J genes are TRBV2 and TRBJ2-7; tentative D call: TRBD1 (5 bases). Trimming took off 5 bases at V and 3 bases at J, with 8 bases between the two ends. The CDR3 is 12 amino acids. Germline CDR1 and CDR2: SNHLY and FYNNEI. In DNA, the CDR3 is TGTGCCAGCAGTTCAAGGGGCTACGAGCAGTACTTC. The encoded protein is CASSSRGYEQYF. The full variable domain, its missing parts supplied by reference TRBV2 and TRBJ2-7, is EPEVTQTPSHQVTQMGQEVILRCVPISNHLYFYWYRQILGQKVEFLVSFYNNEISEKSEIFDDQFSVERPDGSNFTLKIRSTKLEDSAMYFCASSSRGYEQYFGPGTRLTVT.

The CDR3 here is CASSFRTGGAYYGYTF. CDR3 nucleotide sequence: TGTGCCAGCAGTTTTCGGACAGGGGGCGCGTACTATGGCTACACCTTC. The rearrangement links TRBV28 to TRBJ1-2; 11 nucleotides line up with TRBD1. The CDR3 is 16 residues long. Germline V gene sequence: CDR1 MDHEN, CDR2 SYDVKM. V lost 3 bases, J lost 3 bases, and 6 bases stayed unmatched.

This clonotype was picked up many times. The chain carries TRBV13 and TRBJ1-2; TRBD1 matches at 8 bases. Germline assignment: CDR1 PRHDT and CDR2 FYEKMQ (reference sequence). The trim removed 10 bases at V and 5 bases at J, leaving 12 bases unmatched. The CDR3 is 14 residues long. Written as DNA, the CDR3 is TGTGCCAACCGGTCGACAGGGGAGGAATATGGCTACACCTTC. Its translation is CANRSTGEEYGYTF.

This clonotype was observed many times. The V gene is TRBV27, the J gene TRBJ1-2; TRBD1 aligns across 9 bases. This CDR3 is 13 amino acids long. CDR1 MNHEY and CDR2 SMNVEV come from the germline V gene (reference sequence). The junction had 3 bases not matched to a gene; V was cut back by 6 bases and J by 4 bases. The CDR3: CASRRGQGYGYTF. The CDR3 DNA reads TGTGCCAGCAGACGGGGACAGGGCTATGGCTACACCTTC.

This clonotype was detected many times. The genes are TRBV6-1 and TRBJ2-7, with 10 bases matching TRBD1. Germline values: CDR1 MNHNS, CDR2 SASEGT. The CDR3 has 16 amino acids. V trimming: 3 bases; J trimming: 0 bases; junction bases outside the gene matches: 5. CDR3 DNA sequence: TGTGCCAGCAGTGACCACCGGGACAGGGGCTCCTACGAGCAGTACTTC. Its protein is CASSDHRDRGSYEQYF.

The genes are TRBV6-1 and TRBJ2-7; the D is unclear. V was pared by 6 bases and J by 2 bases, with 11 bases between. Per the germline V gene, CDR1 is MNHNS and CDR2 is SASEGT. The CDR3 extends over 13 amino acids. CDR3 in amino acids: CASRAAATYEQYF. The DNA of the CDR3 is TGTGCCAGCAGGGCGGCGGCCACCTACGAGCAGTACTTC.

This clonotype was observed a few times. The chain joins TRBV11-2 to TRBJ2-7, with 7 bases that match TRBD2. Germline-derived CDR1 and CDR2 are SGHAT and FQNNGV. V dropped 4 bases and J dropped 6; count of bases not matched to a gene: 6. This CDR3 is built from 13 residues. The CDR3 DNA reads as TGTGCCAGCAGCTCGACTAGCACGGGCGAGCAGTACTTC. It translates to CASSSTSTGEQYF.

This clonotype was seen at least ten times. The V gene is TRBV12-3 or TRBV12-4, the J gene TRBJ2-7; D is unclear. The CDR3 runs to 13 residues. V lost 7 bases and J 6 bases, leaving 16 bases between the germline ends. CDR3 in DNA: TGTGCCAGCAACCCGGACGAGCAGCGCGAGCAGTACTTC. Amino acid sequence: CASNPDEQREQYF.

This clonotype was observed at least ten times. The J gene is TRBJ1-1, the V gene TRBV2, with D unresolved. The V end was cut by 6 bases, the J end by 8 bases, with 13 bases between. The CDR3 is 12 residues long. Germline assignment: CDR1 SNHLY and CDR2 FYNNEI. CDR3 region: CASRVTGVEAFF. DNA of the CDR3: TGTGCCAGCAGGGTGACCGGAGTCGAAGCTTTCTTT. The full variable domain, rest sourced from reference TRBV2 and TRBJ1-1, is EPEVTQTPSHQVTQMGQEVILRCVPISNHLYFYWYRQILGQKVEFLVSFYNNEISEKSEIFDDQFSVERPDGSNFTLKIRSTKLEDSAMYFCASRVTGVEAFFGQGTRLTVV.

This clonotype was counted a few times. V usage is TRBV18 and J usage is TRBJ2-7; TRBD2 matches 10 bases. CDR1 is KGHSH and CDR2 is LQKENI in the germline V gene. The CDR3 runs to 15 residues. Unmatched junction bases numbered 3, after V lost 2 bases and J lost 2 bases. The CDR3 DNA follows: TGTGCCAGCTCACCAAGCGGGGGGGCCCCCTACGAGCAGTACTTC. Its translation is CASSPSGGAPYEQYF.

This clonotype was seen repeatedly, ten times or more. This sequence joins TRBV12-3 or TRBV12-4 and TRBJ1-1; no reliable D call. The CDR3 extends over 14 amino acids. Trimming stripped 5 bases from V and 5 bases from J, with 15 bases between. CDR3 coding DNA: TGTGCCAGCAGTATCCACGGAACACCGACTGAAGCTTTCTTT. This codes for CASSIHGTPTEAFF.

This clonotype was counted at least ten times. This chain joins TRBV29-1 and TRBJ2-5, with a possible D match to TRBD2 (5 bases). From germline, CDR1 is SQVTM and CDR2 ANQGSEA. This CDR3 spans 14 amino acids. The V gene lost 0 bases and the J gene lost 7 bases, with 15 bases spanning the gap. In DNA, the CDR3 is TGCAGCGTTGAAGACGGGCTAGCTGACGGGACCCAGTACTTC. Protein: CSVEDGLADGTQYF.

This clonotype has at least ten counts. The chain is built from TRBV29-1 and TRBJ1-2; no clear D. The CDR3 runs to 12 residues. CDR1 is SQVTM and CDR2 is ANQGSEA in the germline V gene. Trimming took 6 bases from V and 0 from J, leaving 8 bases between them. The CDR3 nucleotides are TGCAGCGTCAGGTCCCCTAACTATGGCTACACCTTC. Encoded protein: CSVRSPNYGYTF.

This clonotype has at least ten counts. V usage is TRBV30 and J usage is TRBJ2-2; D may be TRBD1 (6 bases). The CDR3 has 15 amino acids. Germline V gene lookup returns CDR1 GTSNPN and CDR2 SVGIG (reference sequence). Deletions cut 2 bases from V and 0 bases from J, with 10 bases between. CDR3 nucleotides: TGTGCCTGGAGTTGGGCAGGGGCGAACACCGGGGAGCTGTTTTTT. It translates to CAWSWAGANTGELFF.